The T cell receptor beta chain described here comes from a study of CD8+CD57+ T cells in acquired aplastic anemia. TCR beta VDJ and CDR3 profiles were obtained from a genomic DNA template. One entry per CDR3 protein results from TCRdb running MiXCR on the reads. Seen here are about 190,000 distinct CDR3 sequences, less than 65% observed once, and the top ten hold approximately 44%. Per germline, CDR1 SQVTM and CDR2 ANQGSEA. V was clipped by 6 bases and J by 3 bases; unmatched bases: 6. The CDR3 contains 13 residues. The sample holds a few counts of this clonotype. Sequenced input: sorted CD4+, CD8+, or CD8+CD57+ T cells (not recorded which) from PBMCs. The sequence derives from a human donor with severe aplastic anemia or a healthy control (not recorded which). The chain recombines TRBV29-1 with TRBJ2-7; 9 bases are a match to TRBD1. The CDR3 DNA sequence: TGCAGCGTCCGGGACAGGGAGAACTACGAGCAGTACTTC. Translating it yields CSVRDRENYEQYF.